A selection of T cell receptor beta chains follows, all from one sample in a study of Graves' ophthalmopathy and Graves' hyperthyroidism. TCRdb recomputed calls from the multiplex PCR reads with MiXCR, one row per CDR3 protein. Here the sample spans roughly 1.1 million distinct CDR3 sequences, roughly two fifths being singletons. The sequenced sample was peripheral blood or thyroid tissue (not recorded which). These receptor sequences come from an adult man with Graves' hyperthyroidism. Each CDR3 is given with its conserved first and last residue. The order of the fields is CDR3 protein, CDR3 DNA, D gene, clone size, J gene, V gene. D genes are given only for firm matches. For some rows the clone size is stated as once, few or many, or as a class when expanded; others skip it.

CASSRDRGTQPQHF TGTGCCAGCAGCCGGGACAGGGGTACTCAGCCCCAGCATTTT TRBD1 many TRBJ1-5 TRBV5-6
CATGQDGTQYF TGTGCCACCGGACAGGATGGGACCCAGTACTTC TRBD1 many TRBJ2-5 TRBV10-3
CSARDERQGPF TGCAGTGCTAGAGATGAGCGGCAGGGGCCCTTC . many TRBJ2-5 TRBV20-1
CASTSRGVNYGYTF TGTGCCAGCACCTCCAGAGGGGTTAACTATGGCTACACCTTC . few TRBJ1-2 TRBV12-3/TRBV12-4
CASSPFLAGEEGTQYF TGCGCCAGCAGCCCCTTTTTGGCGGGGGAAGAAGGGACCCAGTACTTC TRBD2 few TRBJ2-5 TRBV4-3
CASSTQGRSPLHF TGTGCCAGCAGTACGCAGGGGAGATCACCCCTCCACTTT . many TRBJ1-6 TRBV12-3/TRBV12-4
CASSLGGLTGASPLHF TGTGCCAGCAGCTTAGGGGGGCTTACAGGGGCATCTCCCCTCCACTTT TRBD1 . TRBJ1-6 TRBV7-2
CASSPLNRANVLTF TGTGCCAGTAGCCCTCTAAATAGGGCCAACGTCCTGACTTTC . . TRBJ2-6 TRBV19
CASSHRSGDYGYTF TGCGCCAGCAGCCACCGCTCAGGAGACTATGGCTACACCTTC . . TRBJ1-2 TRBV4-1
CASSVDLLTEAFF TGTGCCAGCAGCGTCGACCTTTTAACTGAAGCTTTCTTT . . TRBJ1-1 TRBV9
CASTYENQPQHF TGTGCCAGCACCTACGAGAACCAGCCCCAGCATTTT . once TRBJ1-5 TRBV7-3
CASFDRRYGYTF TGTGCCAGCTTTGACCGCCGCTATGGCTACACCTTC . many TRBJ1-2 TRBV19
CASSLGRAGGIGNTIYF TGTGCCAGCAGTTTGGGGAGGGCAGGGGGGATCGGAAACACCATATATTTT TRBD1 few TRBJ1-3 TRBV12-3/TRBV12-4
CASSFLGWRNQPQHF TGTGCCAGCAGCTTTCTAGGGTGGCGCAATCAGCCCCAGCATTTT . . TRBJ1-5 TRBV7-2
CASSSGPLGPQHF TGTGCCAGCAGTTCCGGGCCGTTAGGGCCCCAGCATTTT . . TRBJ1-5 TRBV4-2
CATSRGSRWGAFF TGTGCCACCAGCAGAGGGTCTAGGTGGGGGGCTTTCTTT . few TRBJ1-1 TRBV15
CASSLRTGSEKLFF TGTGCCAGCAGCCTTCGGACAGGCAGTGAAAAACTGTTTTTT TRBD1 . TRBJ1-4 TRBV28
CASSHAGNIIYF TGTGCCAGCAGCCATGCTGGAAACATCATATATTTT . . TRBJ1-3 TRBV11-2
CASSILAGQGNQPQQYF TGTGCCAGTAGTATCCTGGCGGGACAGGGGAATCAGCCCCAGCAGTACTTC TRBD1 . TRBJ2-7 TRBV19
CASSDLGQIAEKLFF TGTGCCAGCAGTGATCTCGGACAGATTGCTGAAAAACTGTTTTTT . . TRBJ1-4 TRBV6-5
CAISETDRPGLRYEQYF TGTGCCATCAGTGAGACCGACAGGCCGGGACTCCGCTACGAGCAGTACTTC . once TRBJ2-7 TRBV10-3
CASSSTGGVGNTIYF TGTGCCAGCAGCTCCACCGGAGGGGTTGGAAACACCATATATTTT . many TRBJ1-3 TRBV7-2
CASSSTSGGSYEQYF TGTGCCAGCAGCTCGACTAGCGGGGGTTCCTACGAGCAGTACTTC TRBD2 many TRBJ2-7 TRBV7-2
CSARVTGTYEQYF TGCAGTGCTAGGGTGACAGGCACCTACGAGCAGTACTTC . . TRBJ2-7 TRBV20-1
CASSDLTVTPSDEQYF TGTGCCAGCAGCGACCTGACAGTTACCCCCTCCGACGAGCAGTACTTC . . TRBJ2-7 TRBV7-9
CASSSTGWGDGELFF TGTGCCAGCAGCTCTACGGGGTGGGGGGACGGGGAGCTGTTTTTT . few TRBJ2-2 TRBV7-9